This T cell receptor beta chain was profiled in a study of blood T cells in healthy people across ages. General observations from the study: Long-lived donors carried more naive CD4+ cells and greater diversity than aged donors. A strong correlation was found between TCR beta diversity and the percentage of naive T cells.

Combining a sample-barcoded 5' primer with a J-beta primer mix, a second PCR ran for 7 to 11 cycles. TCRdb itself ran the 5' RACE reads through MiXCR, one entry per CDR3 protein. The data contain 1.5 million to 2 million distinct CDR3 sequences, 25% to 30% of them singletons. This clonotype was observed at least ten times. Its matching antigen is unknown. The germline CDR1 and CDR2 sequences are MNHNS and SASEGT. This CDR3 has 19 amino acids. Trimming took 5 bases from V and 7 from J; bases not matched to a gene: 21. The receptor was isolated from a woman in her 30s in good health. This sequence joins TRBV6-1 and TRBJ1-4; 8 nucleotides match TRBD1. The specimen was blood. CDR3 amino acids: CASSTDRDKSTGGGEKLFF. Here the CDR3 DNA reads TGTGCCAGCAGTACGGACCGGGACAAGAGCACAGGGGGTGGTGAAAAACTGTTTTTT.